This T cell receptor beta chain was identified in a study of blood T cell repertoires in COVID-19. The authors' processing: Estimation of nucleated cell counts relied on the amplification of reference gene primers. Sequencing was performed with immunoSEQ multiplex PCR; in TCRdb, only in-frame clones are kept and a portion is missing. The V and J calls and clone size are taken from that table; D and trimming were inferred from the DNA. The table shows some 400,000 clones, with 85% to 90% occurring only once. Either two negative PCRs, clearance, or symptom resolution qualified Cohort 3 donors as recovered. This CDR3 is 17 amino acids long. J lost 3 bases, V lost 3 bases, and 12 bases had no gene match. Germline assignment: CDR1 SGHRS and CDR2 YFSETQ.

The rearrangement links TRBV5-1 to TRBJ2-1, with TRBD2 matching 7 bases. The sample consisted of PBMCs or T cells enriched from blood (not recorded which). The sequence was collected from a woman aged 25 to 39 who had recovered from COVID-19. The CDR3 loop is CASSSFRDERDYNEQFF. CDR3 DNA: TGCGCCAGCAGCTCCTTCCGAGATGAGCGGGACTACAATGAGCAGTTCTTC.